This TCR beta chain was identified during a study of cytomegalovirus exposure and HLA in healthy donors. Turning to the study itself: Earlier work reported 100 million to 130 million unique TCR beta sequences from 180 million or so T cells.

The PCR had 60 Vbeta and 13 Jbeta primers. The assay was immunoSEQ multiplex PCR, and TCRdb's table has in-frame clones only and misses some. There are 90,000 to 120,000 clones in the sample; roughly four fifths occur only once, and approximately 2.4% lies in the top ten. V was clipped by 6 bases and J by 6 bases, with 15 bases between them. Germline assignment: CDR1 MNHNY and CDR2 SVGAGI (reference sequence). The CDR3 is 13 amino acids. The chain links TRBV6-6 to TRBJ2-7; D may be TRBD1 (5 bases). The TCR was taken from a man younger than 30 in good health and CMV-seronegative. What was sequenced was PBMCs. CDR3 region: CASSLLQGAEQYF. For the CDR3, the DNA is TGTGCCAGCAGCCTACTTCAGGGTGCCGAGCAGTACTTC.